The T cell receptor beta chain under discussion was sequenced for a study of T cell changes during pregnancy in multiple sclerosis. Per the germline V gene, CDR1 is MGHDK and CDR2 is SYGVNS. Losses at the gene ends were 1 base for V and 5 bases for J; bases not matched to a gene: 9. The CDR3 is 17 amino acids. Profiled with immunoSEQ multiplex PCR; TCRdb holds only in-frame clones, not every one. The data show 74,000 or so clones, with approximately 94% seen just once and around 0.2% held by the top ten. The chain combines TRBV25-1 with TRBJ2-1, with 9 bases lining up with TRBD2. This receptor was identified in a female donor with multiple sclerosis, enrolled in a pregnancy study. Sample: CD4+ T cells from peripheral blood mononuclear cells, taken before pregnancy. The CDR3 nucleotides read TGTGCCAGCAGTGAATGGGGCGGGAGGGGGTCGGACAATGAGCAGTTCTTC. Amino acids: CASSEWGGRGSDNEQFF.